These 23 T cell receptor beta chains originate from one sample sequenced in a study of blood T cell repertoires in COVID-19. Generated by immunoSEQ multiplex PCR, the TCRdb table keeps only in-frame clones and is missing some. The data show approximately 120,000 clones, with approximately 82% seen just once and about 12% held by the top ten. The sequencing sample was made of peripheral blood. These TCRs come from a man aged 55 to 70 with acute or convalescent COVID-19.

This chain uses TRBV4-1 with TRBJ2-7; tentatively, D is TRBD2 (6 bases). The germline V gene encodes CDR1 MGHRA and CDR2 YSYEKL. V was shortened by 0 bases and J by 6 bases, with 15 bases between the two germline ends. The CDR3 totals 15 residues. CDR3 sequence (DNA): TGCGCCAGCAGCCAAGATGACTTGGGGGGACGCGAGCAGTACTTC. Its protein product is CASSQDDLGGREQYF.

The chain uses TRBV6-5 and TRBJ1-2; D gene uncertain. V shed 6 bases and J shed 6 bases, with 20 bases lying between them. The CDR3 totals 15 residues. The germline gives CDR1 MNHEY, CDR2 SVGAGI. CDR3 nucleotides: TGTGCCAGCAGATATTCACCAAAAGGAGGCAATGGCTACACCTTC. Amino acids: CASRYSPKGGNGYTF.

The CDR3 spells CASIEDRGHFMNTEAFF. CDR3 coding DNA: TGTGCCAGTATTGAAGACAGGGGGCATTTCATGAACACTGAAGCTTTCTTT. The chain links TRBV19 to TRBJ1-1, with TRBD1 matching over 10 bases. CDR3 length: 17 residues. Germline loops: CDR1 LNHDA, CDR2 SQIVND (reference sequence). The V and J ends lost 7 bases and 0 bases, in that order; junction bases with no gene match: 11. Together with reference TRBV19 and TRBJ1-1, the CDR3 gives the full variable domain: DGGITQSPKYLFRKEGQNVTLSCEQNLNHDAMYWYRQDPGQGLRLIYYSQIVNDFQKGDIAEGYSVSREKKESFPLTVTSAQKNPTAFYLCASIEDRGHFMNTEAFFGQGTRLTVV.

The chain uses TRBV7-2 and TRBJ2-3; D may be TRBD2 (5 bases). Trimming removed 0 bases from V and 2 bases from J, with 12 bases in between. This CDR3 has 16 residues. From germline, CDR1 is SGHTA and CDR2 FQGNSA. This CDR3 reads CASSLARAASTDTQYF. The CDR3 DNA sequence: TGTGCCAGCAGCTTAGCGAGGGCGGCCTCCACAGATACGCAGTATTTT.

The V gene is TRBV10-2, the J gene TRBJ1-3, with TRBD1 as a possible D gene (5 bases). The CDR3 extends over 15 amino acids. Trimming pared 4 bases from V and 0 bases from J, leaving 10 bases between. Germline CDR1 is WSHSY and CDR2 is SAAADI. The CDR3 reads CASSGRQYSGNTIYF. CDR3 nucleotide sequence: TGCGCCAGCAGTGGGAGACAGTACTCTGGAAACACCATATATTTT.

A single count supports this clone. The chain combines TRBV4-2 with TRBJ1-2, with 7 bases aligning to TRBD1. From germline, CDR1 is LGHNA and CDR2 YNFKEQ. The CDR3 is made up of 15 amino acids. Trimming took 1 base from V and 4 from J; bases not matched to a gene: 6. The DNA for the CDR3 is TGTGCCAGCAGCCAAGGAGACAGGGTAGGCTATGGCTACACCTTC. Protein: CASSQGDRVGYGYTF.

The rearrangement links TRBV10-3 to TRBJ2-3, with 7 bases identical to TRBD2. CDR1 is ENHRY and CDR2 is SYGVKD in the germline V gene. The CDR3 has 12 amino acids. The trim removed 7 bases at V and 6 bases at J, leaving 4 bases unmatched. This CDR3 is CAINGEGDTQYF. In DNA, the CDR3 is TGTGCCATCAACGGGGAGGGGGATACGCAGTATTTT.

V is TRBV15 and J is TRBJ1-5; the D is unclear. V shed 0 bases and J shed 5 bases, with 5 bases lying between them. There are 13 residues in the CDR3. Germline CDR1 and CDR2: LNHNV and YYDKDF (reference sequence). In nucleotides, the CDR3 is TGTGCCACCAGCAGAGAGGCCGATCAGCCCCAGCATTTT. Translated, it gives CATSREADQPQHF.

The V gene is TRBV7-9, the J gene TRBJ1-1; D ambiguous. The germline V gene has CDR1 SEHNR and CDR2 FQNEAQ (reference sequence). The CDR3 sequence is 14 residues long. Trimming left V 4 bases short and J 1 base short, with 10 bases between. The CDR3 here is CASSSVRGNTEAFF. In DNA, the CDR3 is TGTGCCAGCAGCTCCGTCCGGGGGAACACTGAAGCTTTCTTT.

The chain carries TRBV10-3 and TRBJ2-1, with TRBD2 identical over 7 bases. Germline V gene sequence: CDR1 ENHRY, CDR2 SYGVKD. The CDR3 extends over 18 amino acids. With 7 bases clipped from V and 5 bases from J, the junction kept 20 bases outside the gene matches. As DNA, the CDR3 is TGTGCCATCACCCCCCAGGCGTTGGGCGGGAGCGGTGACAATGAGCAGTTCTTC. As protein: CAITPQALGGSGDNEQFF.

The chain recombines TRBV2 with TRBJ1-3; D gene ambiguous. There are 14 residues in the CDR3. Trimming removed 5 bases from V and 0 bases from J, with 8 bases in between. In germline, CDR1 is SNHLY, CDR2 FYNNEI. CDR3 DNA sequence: TGTGCCAGCAGTAGAGGCGACTCTGGAAACACCATATATTTT. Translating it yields CASSRGDSGNTIYF.

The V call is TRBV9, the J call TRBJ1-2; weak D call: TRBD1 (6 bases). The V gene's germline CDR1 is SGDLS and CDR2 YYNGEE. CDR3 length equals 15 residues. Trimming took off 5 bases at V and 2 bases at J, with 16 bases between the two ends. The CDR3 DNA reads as TGTGCCAGCAGTCTCCGAAGAAGGGGGAACTATGGCTACACCTTC. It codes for CASSLRRRGNYGYTF.

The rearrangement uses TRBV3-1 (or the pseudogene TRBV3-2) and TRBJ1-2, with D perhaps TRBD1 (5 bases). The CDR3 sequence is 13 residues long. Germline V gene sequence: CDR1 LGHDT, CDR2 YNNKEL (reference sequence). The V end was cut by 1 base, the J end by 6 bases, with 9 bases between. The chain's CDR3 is CASSQVDSNGYTF. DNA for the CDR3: TGTGCCAGCAGCCAAGTCGACAGTAATGGCTACACCTTC.

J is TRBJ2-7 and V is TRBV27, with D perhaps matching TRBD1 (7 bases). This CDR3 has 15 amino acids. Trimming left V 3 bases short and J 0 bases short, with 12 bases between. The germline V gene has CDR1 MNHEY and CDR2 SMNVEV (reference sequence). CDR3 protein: CASSLFRGASYEQYF. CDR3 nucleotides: TGTGCCAGCAGTTTGTTCAGGGGGGCCTCCTACGAGCAGTACTTC.

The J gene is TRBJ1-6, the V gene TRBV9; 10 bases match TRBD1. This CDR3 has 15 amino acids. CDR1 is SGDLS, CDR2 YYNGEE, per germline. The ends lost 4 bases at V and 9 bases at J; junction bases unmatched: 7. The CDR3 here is CASSPSGTGVSPLHF. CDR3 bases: TGTGCCAGCAGCCCAAGTGGGACAGGGGTTTCACCCCTCCACTTT.

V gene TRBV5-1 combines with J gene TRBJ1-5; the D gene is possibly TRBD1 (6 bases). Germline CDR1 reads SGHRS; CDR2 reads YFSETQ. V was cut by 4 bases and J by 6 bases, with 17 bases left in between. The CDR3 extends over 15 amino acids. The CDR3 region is CASSPQGQLGQPQHF. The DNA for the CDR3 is TGCGCCAGCAGCCCTCAAGGACAGTTAGGTCAGCCCCAGCATTTT.

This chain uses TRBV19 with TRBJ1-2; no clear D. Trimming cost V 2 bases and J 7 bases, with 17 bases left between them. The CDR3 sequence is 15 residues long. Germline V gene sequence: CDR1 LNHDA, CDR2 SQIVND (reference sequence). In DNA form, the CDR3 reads TGTGCCAGTAGTATAACGAGGATGGGTACTCCTGGCTACACCTTC. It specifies CASSITRMGTPGYTF.

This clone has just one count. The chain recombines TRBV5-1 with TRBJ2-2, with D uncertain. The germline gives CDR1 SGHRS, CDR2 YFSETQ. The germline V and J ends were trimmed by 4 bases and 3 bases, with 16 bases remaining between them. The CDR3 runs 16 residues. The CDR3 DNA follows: TGCGCCAGCAGCCCGGGTTTTTTAGCCGACACCGGGGAGCTGTTTTTT. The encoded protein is CASSPGFLADTGELFF.

In nucleotides, the CDR3 is TGTGCCAGCAGTTTATTAGGGGAGCCCCAGCATTTT. It translates to CASSLLGEPQHF. The chain couples TRBV27 to TRBJ1-5; tentatively, D is TRBD1 (5 bases). This CDR3 region has 12 residues. Trimming left V 1 base short and J 8 bases short, with 6 bases between. Germline V lookup: CDR1 MNHEY, CDR2 SMNVEV (reference sequence).

The CDR3 bases are TGTGCCAGCAGCCGTAAGACAGCGAACACTGAAGCTTTCTTT. This encodes CASSRKTANTEAFF. This chain joins TRBV6-5 and TRBJ1-1; tentative D call: TRBD1 (5 bases). The CDR3 is 14 residues long. The germline V gene encodes CDR1 MNHEY and CDR2 SVGAGI. V shed 6 bases and J shed 1 base, with 12 bases lying between them.

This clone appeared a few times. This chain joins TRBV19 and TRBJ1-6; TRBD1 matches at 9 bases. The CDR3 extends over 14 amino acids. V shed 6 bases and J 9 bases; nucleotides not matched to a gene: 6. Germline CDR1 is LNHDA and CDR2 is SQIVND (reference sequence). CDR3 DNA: TGTGCCAGTAGCGCGACAGGGGGGTCTTCACCCCTCCACTTT. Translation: CASSATGGSSPLHF.

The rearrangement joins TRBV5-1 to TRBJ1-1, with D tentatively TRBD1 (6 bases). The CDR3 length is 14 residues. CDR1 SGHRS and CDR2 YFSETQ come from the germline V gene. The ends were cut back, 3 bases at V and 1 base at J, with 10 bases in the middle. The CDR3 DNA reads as TGCGCCAGCAGCTCCTGGACAGAGAACACTGAAGCTTTCTTT. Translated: CASSSWTENTEAFF.

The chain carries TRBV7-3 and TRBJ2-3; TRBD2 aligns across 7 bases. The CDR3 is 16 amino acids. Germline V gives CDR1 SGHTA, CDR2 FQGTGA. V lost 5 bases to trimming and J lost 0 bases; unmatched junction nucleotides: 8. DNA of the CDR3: TGTGCCAGCAGCCCCTATGGTAGCGGGAGCACAGATACGCAGTATTTT. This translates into CASSPYGSGSTDTQYF.